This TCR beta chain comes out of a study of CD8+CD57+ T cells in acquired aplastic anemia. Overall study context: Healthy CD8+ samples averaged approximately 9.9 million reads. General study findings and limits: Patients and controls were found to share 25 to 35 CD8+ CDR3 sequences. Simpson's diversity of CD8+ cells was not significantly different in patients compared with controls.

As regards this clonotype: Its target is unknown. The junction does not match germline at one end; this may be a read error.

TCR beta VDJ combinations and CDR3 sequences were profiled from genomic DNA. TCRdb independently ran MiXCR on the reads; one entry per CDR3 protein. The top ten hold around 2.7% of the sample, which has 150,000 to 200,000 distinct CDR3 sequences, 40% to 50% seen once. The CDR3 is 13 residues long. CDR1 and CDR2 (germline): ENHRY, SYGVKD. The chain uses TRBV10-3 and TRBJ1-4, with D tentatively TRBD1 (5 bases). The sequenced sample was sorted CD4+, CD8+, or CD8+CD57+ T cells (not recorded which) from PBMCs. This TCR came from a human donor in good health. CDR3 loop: CAISGDLNERLFF. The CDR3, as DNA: TGTGCCATCAGTGGGGACCTTAATGAAAGACTGTTTTTT.